The sequence of this TCR beta chain was determined in a study of blood T cell repertoires in COVID-19. Turning to the study itself: Researchers got acute and convalescent COVID-19 samples from the United States, Italy and Spain.

Assignments of participants to cohorts depended upon their own reported clinical history. This table comes from immunoSEQ multiplex PCR, and its TCRdb copy is limited to in-frame clones, with some not included. The table has fewer than 250,000 clones, about nine tenths seen once. V dropped 1 base and J dropped 9 bases, with 16 bases sitting between them. This CDR3 region has 16 residues. Per germline, CDR1 MNHNS and CDR2 SASEGT. This chain uses TRBV6-1 with TRBJ1-6; D remains unclear. Source material: PBMCs or T cells enriched from blood (not recorded which). The TCR was taken from a young man in a cohort exposed to, infected with or recovered from COVID-19 (not recorded which). The CDR3 DNA reads TGTGCCAGCAGTGAAGACCCAGCCCCAAGCGGTTCACCCCTCCACTTT. It encodes CASSEDPAPSGSPLHF.